This T cell receptor (beta chain) was retrieved from a study of CD4 T cells in relation to SARS-CoV-2 and coronaviruses. Study observations and caveats: Pre-pandemic and post-infection samples never came from the same donor.

Trimming pared 4 bases from V and 7 bases from J, leaving 12 bases between. Germline V gene data show CDR1 as SGHTS and CDR2 as YDEGEE. This CDR3 comprises 13 residues. This clone has just one count. Its antigen is unknown. The assay was immunoSEQ multiplex PCR, and TCRdb's table has in-frame clones only and misses some. The table lists over 25,000 clones, 65% to 80% of them singletons. Unexposed donor CD4+ T cells date from about 2011-2019, before the COVID-19 pandemic. CD4+ T cells were isolated from the cells after about ten days of culture. Unexposed-donor CD4+ T cells were probed with SARS-CoV-2 S/N and four cold-coronavirus spikes, cells permitting.

The source is a human donor in good health. The chain couples TRBV5-8 to TRBJ1-5; no reliable D call. Sequencing was done on a sample of CD4+ T cells from PBMCs, cultured in vitro. Written as DNA, the CDR3 is TGTGCCAGCAGCCGGAACAGAAACCAGCCCCAGCATTTT. It codes for CASSRNRNQPQHF.